This is a list of T cell receptor beta chains from one sample in a study of pediatric ulcerative colitis. Profiling relied on immunoSEQ multiplex PCR, and the TCRdb table lists in-frame clones only, not all of them. Here the sample spans 45,000 to 75,000 clones, more than 75% being singletons. The sample was blood. The receptors derive from a boy between 10 and 17 years old who was a control in a study of pediatric ulcerative colitis. Each CDR3 is given with its conserved first and last residue. A D gene is named only where the DNA matches it firmly. The listing skips clone size in some rows; elsewhere it reads once, few, many or a size class.

>-|TRBJ2-1|TRBV2|-
CAKKLPGLGNEQFF
TGTGCCAAAAAACTTCCGGGTCTAGGGAATGAGCAGTTCTTC
>-|TRBJ2-4|TRBV28|-
CASSLAISDRDKNIQYF
TGTGCCAGCAGTCTAGCGATAAGCGACAGGGACAAAAACATTCAGTACTTC
>-|TRBJ1-3|TRBV13|-
CASSFPGSRRNTIYF
TGTGCCAGCAGCTTTCCGGGATCTCGAAGAAACACCATATATTTT
>-|TRBJ2-3|TRBV2|TRBD1
CASSDLGGANTNTQYF
TGTGCCAGCAGTGATTTAGGGGGCGCAAATACAAATACGCAGTATTTT
>-|TRBJ2-7|TRBV4-1|TRBD1
CASSQPGQGRHEQYF
TGCGCCAGCAGCCAACCGGGACAGGGACGCCACGAGCAGTACTTC
>-|TRBJ2-2|TRBV7-9|-
CASSPLARTRNTGELFF
TGTGCCAGCAGCCCACTGGCCCGGACGCGAAACACCGGGGAGCTGTTTTTT
>-|TRBJ2-2|TRBV7-3|-
CASSPQGREFGELFF
TGTGCCAGCAGCCCCCAAGGACGGGAGTTCGGGGAGCTGTTTTTT
>-|TRBJ2-2|TRBV5-1|TRBD2
CASSSREGQSGELFF
TGCGCCAGCAGCTCTAGGGAGGGGCAATCCGGGGAGCTGTTTTTT
>once|TRBJ2-1|TRBV7-9|TRBD1
CASTGTGLLGEQFF
TGTGCCAGTACCGGGACAGGGCTCCTAGGTGAGCAGTTCTTC
>-|TRBJ1-5|TRBV28|TRBD1
CASSPRDRLNQPQHF
TGTGCCAGCAGCCCCCGGGACAGACTTAATCAGCCCCAGCATTTT
>-|TRBJ1-2|TRBV10-3|-
CAISESGRGRDGYTF
TGTGCCATCAGTGAGTCGGGTAGGGGACGAGATGGCTACACCTTC
>-|TRBJ2-7|TRBV5-1|TRBD2
CASRETSGRSSYEQYF
TGCGCCAGCAGAGAGACTAGCGGGAGGAGCTCCTACGAGCAGTACTTC
>-|TRBJ2-7|TRBV7-8|TRBD1
CASSEGTGGLEQYF
TGTGCCAGCAGCGAAGGGACAGGGGGGCTCGAGCAGTACTTC
>-|TRBJ2-7|TRBV27|-
CASSLTAEQYF
TGTGCCAGCAGTTTAACCGCCGAGCAGTACTTC
>once|TRBJ2-7|TRBV7-9|-
CASSQGLTSYEQYF
TGTGCCAGCAGCCAAGGGCTCACCTCCTACGAGCAGTACTTC
>-|TRBJ2-3|TRBV9|-
CASSVAGYTDTQYF
TGTGCCAGCAGCGTAGCGGGATACACAGATACGCAGTATTTT
>-|TRBJ2-1|TRBV6-5|-
CASSSGVHNEQFF
TGTGCCAGCAGTTCAGGGGTCCACAATGAGCAGTTCTTC
>-|TRBJ2-7|TRBV5-4|-
CASSLLGAGEQYF
TGTGCCAGCAGCTTGTTGGGTGCGGGCGAGCAGTACTTC
>-|TRBJ1-4|TRBV7-2|TRBD1
CASRKGTGSGGKLFF
TGTGCCAGCAGAAAAGGGACAGGGTCGGGGGGAAAACTGTTTTTT
>-|TRBJ2-5|TRBV12-5|-
CASGNEEGTETQYF
TGTGCTAGTGGTAACGAAGAGGGTACAGAGACCCAGTACTTC
>-|TRBJ2-7|TRBV28|TRBD2
CASSSEIPGLAGGSEQYF
TGTGCCAGCAGTTCCGAAATTCCGGGACTAGCGGGAGGTAGCGAGCAGTACTTC
>-|TRBJ2-7|TRBV5-4|-
CASSLSATRGYEQYF
TGTGCCAGCAGCTTGTCGGCGACTAGGGGGTACGAGCAGTACTTC
>-|TRBJ2-2|TRBV2|-
CASRGTSKNTGELFF
TGTGCCAGCCGCGGGACATCAAAGAACACCGGGGAGCTGTTTTTT
>few|TRBJ1-5|TRBV28|TRBD1
CASSLWDRDSNQPQHF
TGTGCCAGCAGTTTATGGGACAGGGATAGCAATCAGCCCCAGCATTTT
>-|TRBJ2-1|TRBV7-9|TRBD2
CASSLIETSGAYYNEQFF
TGTGCCAGCAGCTTAATTGAGACTAGCGGGGCGTACTACAATGAGCAGTTCTTC
>-|TRBJ2-3|TRBV11-2|-
CASSDQRSTDTQYF
TGTGCCAGCAGTGACCAGAGATCCACAGATACGCAGTATTTT
>-|TRBJ1-1|TRBV4-1|TRBD1
CASSPNNYRGPRDTEAFF
TGCGCCAGCAGCCCCAACAATTACAGGGGCCCTAGGGACACTGAAGCTTTCTTT
>-|TRBJ2-3|TRBV6-1|TRBD1
CASSADRGDSTDTQYF
TGTGCCAGCAGTGCCGACAGGGGAGATAGCACAGATACGCAGTATTTT
>-|TRBJ1-1|TRBV7-3|-
CASSPHGAGNTEAFF
TGTGCCAGCAGCCCCCACGGGGCTGGGAACACTGAAGCTTTCTTT
>-|TRBJ2-6|TRBV7-2|TRBD2
CASSPLAGGGGANVLTF
TGTGCCAGCAGCCCGTTGGCGGGGGGCGGTGGGGCCAACGTCCTGACTTTC
>-|TRBJ2-1|TRBV20-1|-
CSAPELEEQFF
TGCAGTGCCCCCGAGTTAGAGGAGCAGTTCTTC
>-|TRBJ1-2|TRBV11-2|-
CASKRGADGYTF
TGTGCCAGCAAGAGGGGGGCCGATGGCTACACCTTC
>-|TRBJ1-2|TRBV18|TRBD1
CASSAGTGVGDGYTF
TGTGCCAGCTCTGCCGGGACAGGGGTCGGCGATGGCTACACCTTC
>-|TRBJ2-1|TRBV28|-
CASSYTNRYEQFF
TGTGCCAGCAGTTATACCAATAGATATGAGCAGTTCTTC
>-|TRBJ2-3|TRBV4-3|TRBD2
CASSQEEAGGRTDTQYF
TGCGCCAGCAGCCAAGAAGAAGCGGGGGGGCGCACAGATACGCAGTATTTT
>-|TRBJ2-7|TRBV10-1|TRBD1
CASSESTRIETGDEQYF
TGCGCCAGCAGTGAGTCGACTCGGATAGAGACAGGGGACGAGCAGTACTTC